These 27 T cell receptor beta chains share one sample of origin, sequenced in a study of T cells in Graves' hyperthyroidism and ophthalmopathy. The TCR beta CDR3 regions underwent amplification using RNA transcripts as the source. A set of HTBI primers served as the primers for a first-round RT-PCR of the TCR CDR3. TCRdb reprocessed the multiplex PCR reads with MiXCR, giving one entry per CDR3 protein. The sample records some 510,000 distinct CDR3 sequences, around 21% being singletons. Material: blood. The receptors were gathered from a man aged 18-30 years with Graves' hyperthyroidism.

As to this clonotype: Relative to the germline gene, one junction end is altered; a read error may explain this. V gene TRBV2 combines with J gene TRBJ2-5, with TRBD1 identical over 8 bases. Germline V gene sequence: CDR1 SNHLY, CDR2 FYNNEI. The CDR3 consists of 14 residues. CDR3 sequence reads: CASKRTGNVETKYF. CDR3 in DNA: TGTGCCAGCAAGAGGACAGGGAACGTGGAGACCAAGTACTTC.

This clonotype was counted ten times or more. This may arise from a read error, as a much more abundant clone is one base away. This chain links TRBV12-3 or TRBV12-4 with TRBJ1-5, with D hard to call. Trimming left V 7 bases short and J 7 bases short, with 14 bases between. The CDR3 is 13 amino acids. CDR3 DNA sequence: TGTGCCAGCACCGTGGGAGGGAACCAGCCCCAGCATTTT. Translated: CASTVGGNQPQHF.

This clonotype has at least ten counts. The V gene is TRBV6-1, the J gene TRBJ1-3; D unresolved. Looked up from germline, CDR1 is MNHNS and CDR2 is SASEGT. The V end lost 2 bases, the J end lost 1 base, and 9 bases lay between the germline ends. This CDR3 is built from 15 residues. The CDR3 DNA reads as TGTGCCAGCAGTGAACAGGTGGTTTCTGGAAACACCATATATTTT. Translation: CASSEQVVSGNTIYF.

This clonotype was seen many times. The chain links TRBV7-8 to TRBJ1-5; D may be TRBD1 (6 bases). CDR1 and CDR2 from the germline V gene are SGHVS and FQNEAQ. The ends were cut back, 1 base at V and 2 bases at J, with 9 bases in the middle. CDR3 size: 15 residues. CDR3 loop: CASSLGAGGNQPQHF. In DNA form, the CDR3 reads TGTGCCAGCAGCTTAGGAGCAGGGGGCAATCAGCCCCAGCATTTT.

V is TRBV2 and J is TRBJ1-5; no definite D call. Between the trimmed V and J ends, which lost 5 bases and 0 bases, there was a span of 14 bases. The CDR3 sequence is 16 residues long. The germline V gene has CDR1 SNHLY and CDR2 FYNNEI. The CDR3 loop is CASSPSPDYSNQPQHF. The CDR3 DNA reads TGTGCCAGCAGTCCCTCCCCAGATTATAGCAATCAGCCCCAGCATTTT.

This clonotype was recorded many times. This chain joins TRBV28 and TRBJ1-2; D may be TRBD1 (6 bases). Trimming pared 7 bases from V and 2 bases from J, leaving 14 bases between. The CDR3 runs to 14 residues. The germline V gene has CDR1 MDHEN and CDR2 SYDVKM. CDR3 nucleotide sequence: TGTGCCAGCACGACGGGGGGCCCCAACTATGGCTACACCTTC. Its protein is CASTTGGPNYGYTF.

V and J are TRBV27 and TRBJ2-2, with a weak D call TRBD2 (5 bases). Trimming cost V 0 bases and J 8 bases, with 16 bases left between them. The CDR3 runs 16 residues. Germline assignment: CDR1 MNHEY and CDR2 SMNVEV (reference sequence). CDR3 sequence: CASSLSSRGSRGELFF. The CDR3 nucleotides are TGTGCCAGCAGTTTATCGTCCAGAGGGTCGAGGGGGGAGCTGTTTTTT.

In its sample, this clonotype was seen many times. The chain joins TRBV28 to TRBJ2-7; D gene unclear. In germline, CDR1 is MDHEN, CDR2 SYDVKM. The germline V and J ends were trimmed by 2 bases and 1 base, with 6 bases remaining between them. The CDR3 sequence is 13 residues long. The CDR3 spells CASSLLGSYEQYF. CDR3 DNA: TGTGCCAGCAGTTTACTAGGTTCCTACGAGCAGTACTTC.

The V gene is TRBV11-2, the J gene TRBJ1-6, with unresolved D. There are 16 residues in the CDR3. CDR1 is SGHAT, CDR2 FQNNGV, per germline. The germline V and J ends were trimmed by 0 bases and 6 bases, with 12 bases remaining between them. In nucleotides, the CDR3 is TGTGCCAGCAGCTTAGATCCGGCAATGCCTAATTCACCCCTCCACTTT. Protein sequence: CASSLDPAMPNSPLHF.

With respect to this clonotype: It may be a read error: a sequence one base away is much more abundant. The chain joins TRBV29-1 to TRBJ1-1, with 7 bases fitting TRBD1. In germline, CDR1 is SQVTM, CDR2 ANQGSEA. This CDR3 has 13 amino acids. CDR3 amino acids: CSARRDRDTEACF. In nucleotides, the CDR3 is TGCAGCGCCCGCCGGGACAGAGACACTGAAGCTTGCTTT.

The sample holds a few counts of this clonotype. This chain links TRBV10-3 with TRBJ2-5; the D gene could be TRBD1 or TRBD2 (5 bases each). Trimming removed 0 bases at V and 5 bases at J, with 10 bases between. The CDR3 is 14 amino acids. The V gene's germline CDR1 is ENHRY and CDR2 SYGVKD. CDR3 loop: CAISESLGEETQYF. CDR3 coding DNA: TGTGCCATCAGTGAGTCCTTAGGGGAGGAGACCCAGTACTTC.

This clonotype has at least ten counts. V usage is TRBV28 and J usage is TRBJ1-5; no definite D call. Trimming pared 7 bases from V and 7 bases from J, leaving 20 bases between. The CDR3 spans 15 residues. Germline CDR1 and CDR2: MDHEN and SYDVKM. CDR3 coding DNA: TGTGCCAGCACCTTAGGGTGGCGGGTGGAGCAGCCCCAGCATTTT. As protein: CASTLGWRVEQPQHF.

This chain links TRBV28 with TRBJ2-2, with D hard to call. Trimming removed 8 bases at V and 0 bases at J, with 16 bases between. Germline V gene lookup returns CDR1 MDHEN and CDR2 SYDVKM. The CDR3 is made up of 16 amino acids. The CDR3 DNA reads as TGTGCCAGCTCACACGACAAAGGAGCGAACACCGGGGAGCTGTTTTTT. Its translation is CASSHDKGANTGELFF.

This clonotype was observed many times. The V call is TRBV2, the J call TRBJ1-1; 8 nucleotides align to TRBD1. With V trimmed by 7 bases and J by 4 bases, 2 bases remained unmatched. Germline loops: CDR1 SNHLY, CDR2 FYNNEI. The CDR3 consists of 12 residues. CDR3 coding DNA: TGTGCCAGCATCGACAGGGGCACTGAAGCTTTCTTT. Protein sequence: CASIDRGTEAFF.

This clonotype appeared many times. J is TRBJ1-1 and V is TRBV29-1, with a possible D match to TRBD1 (5 bases). Germline CDR1 reads SQVTM; CDR2 reads ANQGSEA. This CDR3 spans 13 amino acids. V lost 6 bases to trimming and J lost 2 bases, with 13 bases between them. The DNA for the CDR3 is TGCAGCGTCCGCCCAGGGAAAAACACTGAAGCTTTCTTT. It translates to CSVRPGKNTEAFF.

The genes are TRBV5-1 and TRBJ1-5; D is undetermined. Trimming took 6 bases from V and 4 from J, leaving 20 bases between them. From germline, CDR1 is SGHRS and CDR2 YFSETQ. CDR3 length: 16 amino acids. The CDR3 sequence is CASNTRTTDINQPQHF. The CDR3 region has the DNA TGCGCCAGCAACACCAGAACAACCGACATAAATCAGCCCCAGCATTTT.

J is TRBJ2-7 and V is TRBV5-1, with D possibly being TRBD1 (5 bases). The V gene lost 1 base and the J gene lost 5 bases, with 13 bases spanning the gap. The CDR3 has 14 residues. Germline V gene sequence: CDR1 SGHRS, CDR2 YFSETQ. The chain's CDR3 is CASSLWSGSDEQYF. The CDR3 coding sequence is TGCGCCAGCAGCTTGTGGTCAGGGTCCGACGAGCAGTACTTC.

This clonotype has ten or more counts. A much larger clone differs from this one at a single base, so this may be a read error. The chain is built from TRBV28 and TRBJ1-5; no definite D call. Trimming took 7 bases from V and 4 from J, leaving 11 bases between them. CDR3 length equals 13 residues. In germline, CDR1 is MDHEN, CDR2 SYDVKM. The CDR3 spells CASTPLANQPQHF. The CDR3 nucleotides are TGTGCCAGCACCCCCCTGGCGAATCAGCCCCAGCATTTT.

This clonotype was seen at least ten times. V gene TRBV5-1 combines with J gene TRBJ1-1; D gene uncertain. The CDR3 is 13 residues long. Germline-derived CDR1 and CDR2 are SGHRS and YFSETQ. Trimming took 3 bases from V and 3 from J, leaving 9 bases between them. CDR3 DNA sequence: TGCGCCAGCAGCTGGCGGACTGACACTGAAGCTTTCTTT. Translating gives CASSWRTDTEAFF.

Comment on this clonotype: Since a much larger clone is just one base distant, this may be a read error. The CDR3, as DNA: TGTGCCAGCAGTTGCACAGGGGGGTACTATGGCTACACCTTC. Amino acid sequence: CASSCTGGYYGYTF. J is TRBJ1-2 and V is TRBV28; 8 bases map to TRBD1. The length of the CDR3 is 14 residues. Germline CDR1 is MDHEN and CDR2 is SYDVKM. V trimming: 4 bases; J trimming: 3 bases; junction bases outside the gene matches: 4.

This clonotype showed up many times. This chain links TRBV6-1 with TRBJ2-7; D is undetermined. The CDR3 consists of 13 residues. Germline V gene lookup returns CDR1 MNHNS and CDR2 SASEGT. The V end was cut by 0 bases, the J end by 6 bases, with 9 bases between. DNA of the CDR3: TGTGCCAGCAGTGAAGCCCCACGGGCCGAGCAGTACTTC. This gives the protein CASSEAPRAEQYF.

This clonotype was seen at least ten times. The chain uses TRBV28 and TRBJ2-2; TRBD1 is a possible D gene (5 bases). Trimming cost V 8 bases and J 3 bases, with 19 bases left between them. The CDR3 consists of 16 residues. CDR1 and CDR2 from the germline V gene are MDHEN and SYDVKM. CDR3 sequence reads: CASSSSTEQDTGELFF. CDR3 coding DNA: TGTGCCAGCTCCTCCTCGACAGAGCAAGACACCGGGGAGCTGTTTTTT.

The genes are TRBV4-1 and TRBJ2-2; 7 bases align to TRBD1. V lost 0 bases and J lost 0; bases outside the gene matches: 10. The V gene's germline CDR1 is MGHRA and CDR2 YSYEKL. The CDR3 is 19 residues long. The CDR3 is CASSQDRDRVLTNTGELFF. Written as DNA, the CDR3 is TGCGCCAGCAGCCAAGACCGGGACAGAGTCCTTACGAACACCGGGGAGCTGTTTTTT.

This clonotype was detected ten times or more. The chain joins TRBV24-1 to TRBJ1-1; D is unclear. CDR1 and CDR2 from the germline V gene are KGHDR and SFDVKD. The length of the CDR3 is 17 residues. Trimming removed 5 bases at V and 1 base at J, with 19 bases between. CDR3 region: CATSVPRPVCENTEAFF. As DNA, the CDR3 is TGTGCCACCAGTGTCCCGCGGCCGGTCTGTGAGAACACTGAAGCTTTCTTT.

This clonotype showed up many times. The V and J genes are TRBV4-1 and TRBJ1-1; weak D call: TRBD1 (5 bases). V was pared by 2 bases and J by 3 bases, with 7 bases between. Germline V CDR1 and CDR2: MGHRA, YSYEKL. The length of the CDR3 is 13 residues. CDR3 nucleotides: TGCGCCAGCAGCCAACTGGGGGACACTGAAGCTTTCTTT. Amino acid sequence: CASSQLGDTEAFF.

This clonotype was seen many times. This chain joins TRBV20-1 and TRBJ2-7; D may be TRBD2 (6 bases). Trimming stripped 1 base from V and 7 bases from J, with 17 bases between. Germline V CDR1 and CDR2: DFQATT, SNEGSKA (reference sequence). The CDR3 totals 14 residues. The CDR3 here is CSARGPLASYEQYF. CDR3 in DNA: TGCAGTGCTAGAGGACCCCTAGCGAGCTATGAGCAGTACTTC.

The chain joins TRBV4-1 to TRBJ2-5; D gene unclear. The CDR3 sequence is 14 residues long. V was shortened by 1 base and J by 5 bases, with 11 bases between the two germline ends. Per the germline V gene, CDR1 is MGHRA and CDR2 is YSYEKL. The CDR3 sequence: CASSQGTSVETQYF. The CDR3 nucleotides read TGCGCCAGCAGCCAAGGAACCAGCGTGGAGACCCAGTACTTC.